This TCR beta chain was recorded in a study of CD4+ T cells in melanoma. Some clones are missing from TCRdb's copy, which holds only in-frame ones; the method was immunoSEQ multiplex PCR. The data show roughly 21,000 clones, around 80% seen once. The V gene's germline CDR1 is KGHSH and CDR2 LQKENI. V trimming: 3 bases; J trimming: 10 bases; junction bases outside the gene matches: 3. CDR3 length: 13 amino acids. J is TRBJ2-1 and V is TRBV18, with 10 nucleotides matching TRBD1. This receptor was identified in a human donor with melanoma. In DNA form, the CDR3 reads TGTGCCAGCTCACCGACAGGGGGCGGCGAGCAGTTCTTC. Protein product: CASSPTGGGEQFF.